This T cell receptor beta chain is from a study of monozygotic twins with inflammatory bowel disease. In eight separate reactions per sample, cDNA was generated. TCRdb re-analyzed the 5' RACE reads; it lists each CDR3 protein once, without DNA. The sample features some 150,000 distinct CDR3 sequences, with 6.5% to 9% in its top ten. Overall study results and limits: No single strong signal or clonotype associated with IBD was supported. Inverse Simpson values showed less TCRbeta diversity in IBD patients than in their healthy co-twins. Extra variability in the repertoires of patients may have come from differing immunosuppressive treatments.

Notes on this clonotype: The target antigen is unknown.

CDR1 and CDR2 (germline): DFQATT, SNEGSKA (reference sequence). This CDR3 is built from 13 residues. The sequencing input was blood. The chain is built from TRBV20-1 and TRBJ2-3; TCRdb's assignment of TRBD1 cannot be checked, as there is no DNA. The TCR comes from a human donor with ulcerative colitis or Crohn's disease, or a healthy co-twin of an affected twin (not recorded which). CDR3 sequence: CSADPGISDTQYF.